This T cell receptor (beta chain) comes out of a study of T cell responses to AZD1222 COVID-19 vaccine. Findings of the study overall: There were mostly white British donors and more females than males, and clonal diversity was possibly underestimated. It was only a handful of AZD1222 recipients who were seropositive at baseline.

CDR3 size: 15 residues. After removal of 5 bases from V and 6 bases from J, the junction contained 7 bases not matched to a gene. The V gene's germline CDR1 is LNHDA and CDR2 SQIVND (reference sequence). Worth noting for this clone: The antigen remains unidentified.

The data were produced by immunoSEQ multiplex PCR, yet TCRdb's version contains in-frame clones alone and is incomplete. The sample carries just over 150,000 clones, around 85% recorded once. J is TRBJ1-5 and V is TRBV19; 10 nucleotides agree with TRBD1. The sequencing here drew on peripheral blood, taken after recovery from COVID-19. This clonotype was obtained from an adult who had recovered from COVID-19. The CDR3 nucleotides read TGTGCCAGTAGTGTCGGACAGGGGGGAGTTCAGCCCCAGCATTTT. Translation: CASSVGQGGVQPQHF.